The entry below describes one TCR beta chain. This clonotype showed up just a few times. The antigen it binds to is not known. No much larger clone exists at a distance of one base, and base qualities are not known. This sample is part of a study of T-cell reconstitution after alpha-beta-depleted transplantation in children (TCRdb year 2016). Study-wide context: Using TCR repertoire profiling, the study followed T-cell immune reconstitution in a quantitative way in children after TCRalphabeta/CD19-depleted allogeneic hematopoietic cell transplantation. General conclusions and limits of the study: In some patients, the high TCRbeta diversity seen at day 60 was put down to recipient T cells and intrathymic progenitors that had survived conditioning. Over subsequent months, a decline in hyperexpanded clone frequencies was noted, and after one year, T-cell counts and TCRbeta diversity were mostly ascribed to newly produced T cells. The apparently early alphabetaT-cell count recovery about two months after transplant was reportedly dependent on only several hundred rapidly expanded clones derived from non-depleted graft cells.

Sample treatment or condition, as interpreted from the label and publication: allogeneic hematopoietic cell transplantation with graft depleted of TCRalphabeta T cells and CD19 B cells. The children who served as transplant recipients had been given grafts of TCRalphabeta/CD19-depleted allogeneic hematopoietic cells. The library was obtained by PCR. Sequencing was performed on an Illumina HiSeq 2500. TCR libraries were prepared with molecular barcoding, using unique molecular identifiers to normalize TCRbeta repertoire quantification. In TCRdb, the public reads were trimmed at Q25 with fastp and aligned with MiXCR, with productive beta chains retained. Identical CDR3 proteins give one entry, which carries the most common genes and DNA. A total of nearly 350,000 distinct CDR3 sequences appear in this sample, roughly 16% of them only once. The ten largest account for roughly 40% of the sample. The receptor's source is a male patient aged 2 to 9 who had a stem cell transplant for acute lymphoblastic leukemia, so the T cells may come from the graft donor. Sample: PBMCs, mostly from graft donor cells, taken 360 days after TCRalphabeta/CD19-depleted stem cell transplant.

The CDR3 here reads CASSQGTGTLSYEQYF. The nucleotide sequence is TGTGCCAGCAGCCAAGGCACCGGGACCCTCTCCTACGAGCAGTACTTC. The chain was built from TRBV4-2 and TRBJ2-7, with the D call perhaps TRBD1 or TRBD2, as 5 bases match in each case. Trimming takes 1 base from V and 0 bases from J, and the germline ends sit 13 bases apart. Including the terminal cysteine and phenylalanine, the CDR3 comprises 16 residues. CDR3 DNA is the only sequence kept; it has 48 bases, read in frame from the first base. The CDR1 and CDR2 encoded by the germline V gene are LGHNA and YNFKEQ.